This TCR beta chain came from a study of Graves' ophthalmopathy and Graves' hyperthyroidism. In this sample, this clonotype turned up many times. Diagnoses were established from clinical symptoms, serum thyroxine, TRAb, thyroid ultrasound and orbital computed tomography. This CDR3 is built from 12 residues. Trimming left V 3 bases short and J 10 bases short, with 12 bases between. Germline CDR1 and CDR2: LNHDA and SQIVND (reference sequence). TCR beta CDR3 amplification used RNA transcripts. The workflow started with a first-round RT-PCR run with HTBI primers and then moved on to a second-round multiplex PCR. In TCRdb, the multiplex PCR reads were re-called with MiXCR into one record per CDR3 protein. The sample comprises around 520,000 distinct CDR3 sequences, about 35% of which are singletons, and 3.5% to 5% rests with the top ten.

The sequencing sample was made of peripheral blood or thyroid tissue (not recorded which). This sequence joins TRBV19 and TRBJ1-1; D call uncertain. This TCR came from an adult man with Graves' hyperthyroidism. In DNA form, the CDR3 reads TGTGCCAGTAGTATGGGTGGCGATATAGCTTTCTTT. Translation gives CASSMGGDIAFF.